The sequence of this TCR beta chain was determined in a study of T cells in Graves' hyperthyroidism and ophthalmopathy. Looked up from germline, CDR1 is KGHDR and CDR2 is SFDVKD. The V and J ends lost 9 bases and 1 base respectively, with 11 bases between them. CDR3 length equals 13 residues. The TCR beta CDR3 regions underwent amplification using RNA transcripts as the source. First-round RT-PCR targeting the TCR CDR3 was performed with the HTBI primer set. TCRdb used MiXCR to reprocess the multiplex PCR reads, holding one entry per CDR3 protein. This table has about 640,000 distinct CDR3 sequences, around 21% appearing once. The sample holds a few counts of this clonotype.

The sequence derives from a man in his thirties or forties with Graves' ophthalmopathy. The sequencing input was blood. The chain combines TRBV24-1 with TRBJ2-5, with D unclear. The CDR3 is CATGYGPQETQYF. CDR3 DNA: TGTGCCACCGGCTACGGACCCCAAGAGACCCAGTACTTC.